The 6 T cell receptor beta chains given below trace back to one sample, sequenced in a study of shared T cell receptors in the human thymus (dated by TCRdb to the early 2020s). The library was made by the immunoSEQ multiplex PCR assay. TCRdb limited this immuneACCESS table to in-frame rearrangements with V and J called. A share of clones is missing; checked studies link under half to unresolved V genes, and the rest is unexplained. In all, the sample holds 550,000 to 800,000 clones, and 75% to 90% of those were seen once. The ten largest clones capture around 0.01% of the sample. These sequences were also reported in another study, on human thymus T cells.

The specimen was thymocytes. Receptors originate from a girl under two years old with a congenital heart defect. Donor details come from another sample of the same person, matched by shared clones.

The rearrangement uses TRBV6-6 and TRBJ1-2; 10 bases fit TRBD1. The germline CDR1 and CDR2 sequences are MNHNY and SVGAGI (reference sequence). The J segment lost 0 bases and the V segment lost 5 bases, leaving 3 bases of the junction unmatched. The CDR3 contains 15 residues. The chain's CDR3 is CASSQGQGANYGYTF. For the CDR3, the DNA is TGTGCCAGCAGTCAAGGACAGGGGGCTAACTATGGCTACACCTTC.

The chain has TRBV29-1 and TRBJ1-5; D is unclear. Germline V CDR1 and CDR2: SQVTM, ANQGSEA. This CDR3 comprises 13 residues. Trimming left V 4 bases short and J 6 bases short, with 13 bases between. The CDR3 loop is CSVGVDFAQPQHF. The CDR3 coding sequence is TGCAGCGTTGGAGTAGACTTTGCTCAGCCCCAGCATTTT.

The count of this clone is one. The J gene is TRBJ2-5, the V gene TRBV29-1; 7 nucleotides agree with TRBD2. V shed 0 bases and J 3 bases; nucleotides not matched to a gene: 4. The CDR3 is 14 amino acids. Germline values: CDR1 SQVTM, CDR2 ANQGSEA. The CDR3 DNA follows: TGCAGCGTTGAAGATCCAGGGAGGGAAGAGACCCAGTACTTC. Protein sequence: CSVEDPGREETQYF.

This clone was observed a few times. The chain carries TRBV14 and TRBJ2-1; D is unclear. Germline-derived CDR1 and CDR2 are SGHDN and FVKESK. The CDR3 totals 15 residues. V was shortened by 0 bases and J by 4 bases, with 10 bases between the two germline ends. The CDR3 sequence: CASSQDPTPYNEQFF. CDR3 in DNA: TGTGCCAGCAGCCAAGATCCGACTCCTTACAATGAGCAGTTCTTC.

V and J are TRBV27 and TRBJ2-7, with 9 bases that match TRBD1. Per germline, CDR1 MNHEY and CDR2 SMNVEV (reference sequence). CDR3 length: 14 residues. The V and J ends lost 6 bases and 3 bases, in that order; junction bases with no gene match: 6. The CDR3 region has the DNA TGTGCCAGCAGAAGTCCGGGACAGGGCTACGAGCAGTACTTC. Translation gives CASRSPGQGYEQYF.

V and J are TRBV9 and TRBJ2-1; TRBD2 is a possible D gene (6 bases). Germline loops: CDR1 SGDLS, CDR2 YYNGEE. Trimming shortened V by 3 bases and J by 0 bases, and 13 bases separated the two germline ends. The CDR3 has 16 residues. This chain's CDR3 is CASSELAFPSYNEQFF. CDR3 nucleotides: TGTGCCAGCAGCGAACTAGCATTTCCCTCCTACAATGAGCAGTTCTTC.